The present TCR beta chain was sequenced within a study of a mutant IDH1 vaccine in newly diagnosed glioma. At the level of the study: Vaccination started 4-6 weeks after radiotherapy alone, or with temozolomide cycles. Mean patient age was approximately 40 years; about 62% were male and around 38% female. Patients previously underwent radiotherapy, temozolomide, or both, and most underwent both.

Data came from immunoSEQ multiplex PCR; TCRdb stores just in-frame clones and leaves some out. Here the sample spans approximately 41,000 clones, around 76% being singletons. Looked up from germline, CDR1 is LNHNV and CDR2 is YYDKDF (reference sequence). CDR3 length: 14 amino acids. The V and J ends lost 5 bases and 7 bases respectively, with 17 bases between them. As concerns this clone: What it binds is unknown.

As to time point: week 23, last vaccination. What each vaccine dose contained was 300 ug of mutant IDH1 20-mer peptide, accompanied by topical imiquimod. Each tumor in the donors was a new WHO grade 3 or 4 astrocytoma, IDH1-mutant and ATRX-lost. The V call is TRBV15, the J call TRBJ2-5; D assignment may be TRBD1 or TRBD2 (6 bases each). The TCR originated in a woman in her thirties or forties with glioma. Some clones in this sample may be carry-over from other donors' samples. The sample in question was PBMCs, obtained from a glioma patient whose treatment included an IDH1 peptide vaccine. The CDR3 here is CATSPQTGGLTQYF. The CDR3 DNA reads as TGTGCCACCAGCCCTCAAACCGGGGGCTTGACCCAGTACTTC.